This is a list of T cell receptor beta chains from one sample in a study of a mutant IDH1 vaccine in newly diagnosed glioma. Their specific antigens are unknown. Measured with immunoSEQ multiplex PCR; TCRdb has only the in-frame clones, and not every one. The data contain about 31,000 clones, roughly 80% of them singletons. Sample: PBMCs, taken from a glioma patient whose treatment included an IDH1 peptide vaccine. The receptors were sampled from a man between 25 and 39 years old with glioma. CDR3s include the opening cysteine and the closing phenylalanine or tryptophan. The order of the fields is J gene, clone size, D gene, V gene, CDR3 protein, CDR3 DNA. D genes are given only for firm matches. Only some rows state a clone size, as once, few, many or a class for expanded clones.

TRBJ2-7	-	TRBD1	TRBV9	CASSVDPRGPHEQYF	TGTGCCAGCAGCGTAGATCCCAGGGGGCCTCACGAGCAGTACTTC
TRBJ2-7	few	TRBD2	TRBV19	CASTPTGTSGRNPYEQYF	TGTGCCAGTACACCCACCGGGACTAGCGGGAGGAACCCCTACGAGCAGTACTTC
TRBJ1-1	-	-	TRBV11-3	CASSPGAVSNTEAFF	TGTGCCAGCAGCCCTGGAGCGGTGTCGAACACTGAAGCTTTCTTT
TRBJ1-1	few	-	TRBV6-5	CASSSNEHEAFF	TGTGCCAGCAGTTCCAACGAGCATGAAGCTTTCTTT
TRBJ2-3	-	TRBD2	TRBV5-4	CASSLVASGGYTDTQYF	TGTGCCAGCAGCTTGGTGGCTAGCGGGGGGTACACAGATACGCAGTATTTT
TRBJ2-1	once	-	TRBV15	CATSRDLGGGGSYNEQFF	TGTGCCACCAGCAGAGATTTGGGGGGCGGGGGCTCCTACAATGAGCAGTTCTTC
TRBJ2-7	once	-	TRBV30	CAWSVLFGPLGDEQYF	TGTGCCTGGAGTGTATTGTTCGGGCCCTTAGGGGACGAGCAGTACTTC
TRBJ1-1	-	TRBD1	TRBV27	CASSLSGTGGITEAFF	TGTGCCAGCAGTCTCTCCGGGACAGGGGGTATCACTGAAGCTTTCTTT
TRBJ2-1	few	-	TRBV4-1	CASSERAGLSSYNEQFF	TGCGCCAGCAGCGAGCGAGCAGGCCTGAGCTCCTACAATGAGCAGTTCTTC
TRBJ2-1	-	TRBD2	TRBV5-1	CASSPRTSGGGYNEQFF	TGCGCCAGCAGCCCTAGGACTAGCGGGGGCGGCTACAATGAGCAGTTCTTC
TRBJ1-5	-	TRBD1	TRBV25-1	CASSGQGRDQPQHF	TGTGCCAGCAGTGGACAGGGGCGTGATCAGCCCCAGCATTTT
TRBJ2-4	-	-	TRBV29-1	CSVQLAPAKNIQYF	TGCAGCGTTCAACTAGCCCCGGCCAAAAACATTCAGTACTTC
TRBJ1-1	-	-	TRBV5-1	CASSWGSVNTEAFF	TGCGCCAGCAGCTGGGGGAGTGTCAACACTGAAGCTTTCTTT
TRBJ2-1	-	TRBD1	TRBV27	CASSLEGGGEQFF	TGTGCCAGCAGTTTAGAAGGGGGCGGTGAGCAGTTCTTC
TRBJ1-1	-	-	TRBV6-1	CASRVGRENAEAFF	TGTGCCAGCAGAGTAGGCAGGGAGAACGCTGAAGCTTTCTTT
TRBJ1-2	-	-	TRBV5-6	CASSPGPIGYTF	TGTGCCAGCAGCCCGGGACCTATTGGCTACACCTTC
TRBJ2-6	-	TRBD1	TRBV29-1	CSAGTGAFGANVLTF	TGCAGCGCCGGGACAGGGGCGTTCGGGGCCAACGTCCTGACTTTC
TRBJ2-2	-	TRBD1	TRBV10-3	CAISESPQEGAHTGELFF	TGTGCCATCAGTGAGTCCCCCCAAGAGGGGGCCCACACCGGGGAGCTGTTTTTT
TRBJ1-1	-	-	TRBV7-9	CASSPGYPIEAFF	TGTGCCAGCAGCCCCGGATACCCCATTGAAGCTTTCTTT
TRBJ1-2	-	TRBD1	TRBV7-8	CASSLDPVGGGGYTF	TGTGCCAGCAGCTTAGACCCCGTCGGAGGGGGCGGCTACACCTTC
TRBJ1-1	-	-	TRBV5-1	CASSASLRDTEAFF	TGCGCCAGCAGCGCGAGCTTAAGGGACACTGAAGCTTTCTTT
TRBJ2-6	-	-	TRBV11-2	CASSLDSSGANVLTF	TGTGCCAGCAGCTTAGATAGCTCTGGGGCCAACGTCCTGACTTTC
TRBJ2-2	-	-	TRBV2	CASSSLTGELFF	TGTGCCAGCAGCTCACTCACCGGGGAGCTGTTTTTT
TRBJ1-5	-	-	TRBV2	CASSLQYSNQPQHF	TGTGCCAGCAGTCTACAGTATAGCAATCAGCCCCAGCATTTT
TRBJ1-4	-	-	TRBV4-1	CASSQGQGKGEKLFF	TGCGCCAGCAGCCAAGGGCAGGGGAAGGGGGAAAAACTGTTTTTT
TRBJ2-7	-	-	TRBV25-1	CASSHHYEQYF	TGTGCCAGCAGTCACCACTACGAGCAGTACTTC
TRBJ2-2	few	TRBD2	TRBV27	CASSLLAGANTGELFF	TGTGCCAGCAGCTTACTAGCGGGGGCGAACACCGGGGAGCTGTTTTTT
TRBJ1-1	-	-	TRBV5-8	CASSFSGLINTEAFF	TGTGCCAGCAGCTTCTCCGGACTGATAAACACTGAAGCTTTCTTT
TRBJ1-1	-	-	TRBV5-6	CASSSWSEPEAFF	TGTGCCAGCAGCTCGTGGTCCGAGCCTGAAGCTTTCTTT
TRBJ2-2	few	-	TRBV6-4	CASSLGGNTGELFF	TGTGCCAGCAGCCTTGGAGGTAACACCGGGGAGCTGTTTTTT
TRBJ1-3	few	-	TRBV5-4	CASSFRTMSGNTIYF	TGTGCCAGCAGCTTCCGGACAATGTCTGGAAACACCATATATTTT
TRBJ2-3	-	TRBD1	TRBV7-2	CASSHPDRGLRAQYF	TGTGCCAGCAGCCATCCGGACAGGGGCCTTAGGGCGCAGTATTTT
TRBJ2-7	few	TRBD1	TRBV4-2	CASSHGRGRDYEQYF	TGTGCCAGCAGCCATGGCAGGGGGCGCGACTACGAGCAGTACTTC
TRBJ1-5	-	-	TRBV19	CASSYRGTYSNQPQHF	TGTGCCAGTAGTTACAGAGGAACTTATAGCAATCAGCCCCAGCATTTT
TRBJ2-7	-	-	TRBV30	CAWSPAGLYEQYF	TGTGCCTGGAGCCCCGCCGGGCTCTACGAGCAGTACTTC
TRBJ2-7	once	-	TRBV25-1	CASSEPRGSGGHEQYF	TGTGCCAGCAGTGAACCTCGGGGTAGTGGGGGTCACGAGCAGTACTTC